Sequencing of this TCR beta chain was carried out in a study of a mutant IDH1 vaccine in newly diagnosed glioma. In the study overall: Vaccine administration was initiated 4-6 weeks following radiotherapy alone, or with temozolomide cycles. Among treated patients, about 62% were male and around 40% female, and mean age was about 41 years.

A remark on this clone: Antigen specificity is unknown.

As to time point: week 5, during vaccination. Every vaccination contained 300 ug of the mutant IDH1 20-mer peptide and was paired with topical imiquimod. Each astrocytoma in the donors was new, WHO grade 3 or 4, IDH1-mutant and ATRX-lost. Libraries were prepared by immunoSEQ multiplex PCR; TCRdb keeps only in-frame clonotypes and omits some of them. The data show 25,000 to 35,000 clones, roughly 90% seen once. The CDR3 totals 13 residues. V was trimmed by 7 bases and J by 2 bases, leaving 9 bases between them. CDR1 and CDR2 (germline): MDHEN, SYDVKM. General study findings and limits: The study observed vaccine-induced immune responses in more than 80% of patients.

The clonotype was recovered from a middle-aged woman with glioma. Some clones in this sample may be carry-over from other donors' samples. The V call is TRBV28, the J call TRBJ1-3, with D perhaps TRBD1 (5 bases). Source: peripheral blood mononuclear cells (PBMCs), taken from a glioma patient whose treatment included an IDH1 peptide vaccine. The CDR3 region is CASNRPAGNTIYF. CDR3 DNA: TGTGCCAGCAACAGGCCGGCTGGAAACACCATATATTTT.